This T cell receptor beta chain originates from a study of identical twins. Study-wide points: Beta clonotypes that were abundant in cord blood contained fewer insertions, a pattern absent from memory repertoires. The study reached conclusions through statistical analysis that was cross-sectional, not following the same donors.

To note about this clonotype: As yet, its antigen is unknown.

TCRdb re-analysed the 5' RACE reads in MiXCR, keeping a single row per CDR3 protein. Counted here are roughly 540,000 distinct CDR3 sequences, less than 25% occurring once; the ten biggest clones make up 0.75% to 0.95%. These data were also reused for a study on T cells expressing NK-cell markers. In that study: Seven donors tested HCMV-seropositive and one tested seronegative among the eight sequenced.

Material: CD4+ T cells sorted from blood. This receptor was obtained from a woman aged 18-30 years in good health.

The CDR3 is CSARPGGAEGRAEQYF. CDR3 sequence (DNA): TGCAGTGCTAGACCCGGGGGGGCAGAAGGCCGGGCCGAGCAGTACTTC. This chain uses TRBV20-1 with TRBJ2-7; 8 positions agree with TRBD2. The CDR3 length is 16 residues. Germline CDR1 reads DFQATT; CDR2 reads SNEGSKA (reference sequence). J gave up 6 bases and V 2 bases, and 15 bases lay outside the gene matches.